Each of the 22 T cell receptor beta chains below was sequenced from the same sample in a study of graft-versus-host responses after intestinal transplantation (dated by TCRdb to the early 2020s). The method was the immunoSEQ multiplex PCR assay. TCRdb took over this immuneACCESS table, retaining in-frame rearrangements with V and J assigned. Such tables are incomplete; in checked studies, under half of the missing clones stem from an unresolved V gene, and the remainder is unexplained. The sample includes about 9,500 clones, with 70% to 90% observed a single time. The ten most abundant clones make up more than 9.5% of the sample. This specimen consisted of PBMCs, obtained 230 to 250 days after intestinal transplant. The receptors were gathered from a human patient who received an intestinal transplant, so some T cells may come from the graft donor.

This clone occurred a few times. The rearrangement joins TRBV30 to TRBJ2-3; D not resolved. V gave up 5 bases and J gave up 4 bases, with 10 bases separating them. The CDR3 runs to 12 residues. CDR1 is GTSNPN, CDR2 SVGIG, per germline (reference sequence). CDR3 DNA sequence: TGTGCCTGGGACGGAGAGGCAGATACGCAGTATTTT. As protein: CAWDGEADTQYF.

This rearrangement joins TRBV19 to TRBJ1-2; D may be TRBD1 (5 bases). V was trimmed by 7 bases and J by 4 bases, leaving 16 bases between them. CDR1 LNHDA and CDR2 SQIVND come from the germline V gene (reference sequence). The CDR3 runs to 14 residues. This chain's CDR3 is CASTQQVSFYGYTF. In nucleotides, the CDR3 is TGTGCCAGTACACAACAGGTATCCTTCTATGGCTACACCTTC.

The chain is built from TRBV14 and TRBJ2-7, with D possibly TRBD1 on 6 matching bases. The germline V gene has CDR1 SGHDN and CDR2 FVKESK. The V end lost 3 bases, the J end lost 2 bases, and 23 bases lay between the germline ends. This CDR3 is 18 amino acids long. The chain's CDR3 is CASSHLGSWDTPAYEQYF. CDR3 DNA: TGTGCCAGCAGCCATCTTGGATCCTGGGACACCCCGGCCTACGAGCAGTACTTC.

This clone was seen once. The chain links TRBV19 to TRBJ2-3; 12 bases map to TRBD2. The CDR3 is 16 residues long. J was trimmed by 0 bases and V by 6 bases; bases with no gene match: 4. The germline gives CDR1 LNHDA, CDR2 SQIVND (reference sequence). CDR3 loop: CASRAGTSGSTDTQYF. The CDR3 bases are TGTGCCAGTAGGGCCGGGACTAGCGGGAGCACAGATACGCAGTATTTT.

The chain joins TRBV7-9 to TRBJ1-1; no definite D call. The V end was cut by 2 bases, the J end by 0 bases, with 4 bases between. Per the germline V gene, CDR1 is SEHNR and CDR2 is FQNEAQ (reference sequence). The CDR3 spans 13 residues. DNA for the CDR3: TGTGCCAGCAGCTTATGGCTGAACACTGAAGCTTTCTTT. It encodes CASSLWLNTEAFF.

CDR3 DNA sequence: TGTGCCAGCAGCCCCCCGATAGGAGGTCGGACGAACACTGAAGCTTTCTTT. Protein: CASSPPIGGRTNTEAFF. The V and J genes are TRBV21-1 and TRBJ1-1. TRBV21-1 is a known pseudogene. The CDR3 loop spans 17 amino acids.

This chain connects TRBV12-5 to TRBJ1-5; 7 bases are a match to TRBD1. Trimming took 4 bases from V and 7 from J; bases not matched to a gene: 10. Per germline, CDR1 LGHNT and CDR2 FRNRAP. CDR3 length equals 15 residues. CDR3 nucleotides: TGTGCTAGTGGTTCCAACCAGGGGGAGAAGCAGCCCCAGCATTTT. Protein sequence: CASGSNQGEKQPQHF.

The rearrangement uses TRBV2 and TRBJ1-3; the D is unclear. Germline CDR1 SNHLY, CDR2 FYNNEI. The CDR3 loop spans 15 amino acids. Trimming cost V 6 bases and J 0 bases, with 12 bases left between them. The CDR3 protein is CASSEPQSSGNTIYF. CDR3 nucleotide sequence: TGTGCCAGCAGCGAACCCCAGAGCTCTGGAAACACCATATATTTT.

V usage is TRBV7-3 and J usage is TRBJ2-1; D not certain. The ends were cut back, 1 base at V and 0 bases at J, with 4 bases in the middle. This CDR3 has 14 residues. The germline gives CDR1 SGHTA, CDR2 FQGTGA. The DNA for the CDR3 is TGTGCCAGCAGCTTAATGGGCTCCTACAATGAGCAGTTCTTC. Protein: CASSLMGSYNEQFF.

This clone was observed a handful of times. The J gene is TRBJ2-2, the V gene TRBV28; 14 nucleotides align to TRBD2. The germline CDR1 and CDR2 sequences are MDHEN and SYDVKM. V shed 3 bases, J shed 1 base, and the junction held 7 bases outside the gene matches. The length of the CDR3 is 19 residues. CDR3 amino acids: CASSFSGTSGSLNTGELFF. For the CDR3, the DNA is TGTGCCAGCAGTTTTTCCGGGACTAGCGGGAGTCTGAACACCGGGGAGCTGTTTTTT.

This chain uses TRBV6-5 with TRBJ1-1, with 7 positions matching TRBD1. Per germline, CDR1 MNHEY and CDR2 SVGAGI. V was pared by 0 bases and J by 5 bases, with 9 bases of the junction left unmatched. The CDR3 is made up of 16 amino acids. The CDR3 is CASSYSLGGGNTEAFF. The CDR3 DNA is TGTGCCAGCAGTTACTCCCTCGGAGGGGGCAATACTGAAGCTTTCTTT.

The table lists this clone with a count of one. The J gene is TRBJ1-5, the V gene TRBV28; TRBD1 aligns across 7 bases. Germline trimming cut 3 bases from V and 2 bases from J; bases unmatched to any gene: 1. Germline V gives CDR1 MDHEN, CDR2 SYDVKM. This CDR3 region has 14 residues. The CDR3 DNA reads TGTGCCAGCAGTTTCGGGACAGGCAATCAGCCCCAGCATTTT. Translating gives CASSFGTGNQPQHF.

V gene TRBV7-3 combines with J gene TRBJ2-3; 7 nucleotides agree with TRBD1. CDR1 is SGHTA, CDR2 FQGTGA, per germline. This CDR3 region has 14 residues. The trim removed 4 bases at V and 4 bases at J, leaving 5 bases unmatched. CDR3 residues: CASSSQGSADTQYF. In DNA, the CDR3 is TGTGCCAGCAGCTCACAGGGGTCCGCAGATACGCAGTATTTT.

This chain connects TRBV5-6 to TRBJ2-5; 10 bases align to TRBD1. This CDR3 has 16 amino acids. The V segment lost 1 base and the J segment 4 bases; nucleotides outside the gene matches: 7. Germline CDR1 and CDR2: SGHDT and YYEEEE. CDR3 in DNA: TGTGCCAGCAGCTTGCTGACAGGGGGCGCGGGAGAGACCCAGTACTTC. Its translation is CASSLLTGGAGETQYF.

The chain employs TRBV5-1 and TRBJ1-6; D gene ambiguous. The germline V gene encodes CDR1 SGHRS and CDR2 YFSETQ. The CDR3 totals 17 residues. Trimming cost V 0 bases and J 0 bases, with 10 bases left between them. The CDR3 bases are TGCGCCAGCAGCTTGGAGACCCCGAGCTCCTATAATTCACCCCTCCACTTT. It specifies CASSLETPSSYNSPLHF.

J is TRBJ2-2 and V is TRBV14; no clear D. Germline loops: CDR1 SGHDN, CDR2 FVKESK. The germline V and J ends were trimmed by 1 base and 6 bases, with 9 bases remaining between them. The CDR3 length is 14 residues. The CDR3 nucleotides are TGTGCCAGCAGCCAAGCCTACGGGTCCGGGGAGCTGTTTTTT. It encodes CASSQAYGSGELFF. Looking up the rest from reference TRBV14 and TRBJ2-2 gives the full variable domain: EAGVTQFPSHSVIEKGQTVTLRCDPISGHDNLYWYRRVMGKEIKFLLHFVKESKQDESGMPNNRFLAERTGGTYSTLKVQPAELEDSGVYFCASSQAYGSGELFFGEGSRLTVL.

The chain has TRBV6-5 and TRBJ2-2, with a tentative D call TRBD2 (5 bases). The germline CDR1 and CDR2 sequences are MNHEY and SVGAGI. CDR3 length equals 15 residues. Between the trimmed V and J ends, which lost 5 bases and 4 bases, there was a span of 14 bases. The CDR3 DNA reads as TGTGCCAGCAGTAATATTAGGAGGCTCACCGGGGAGCTGTTTTTT. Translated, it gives CASSNIRRLTGELFF.

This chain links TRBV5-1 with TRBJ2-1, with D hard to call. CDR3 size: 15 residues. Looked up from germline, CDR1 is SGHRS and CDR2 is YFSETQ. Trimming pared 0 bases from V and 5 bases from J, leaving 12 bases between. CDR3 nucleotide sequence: TGCGCCAGCAGCTTGGCCTGGGCGGCTGACAATGAGCAGTTCTTC. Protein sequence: CASSLAWAADNEQFF.

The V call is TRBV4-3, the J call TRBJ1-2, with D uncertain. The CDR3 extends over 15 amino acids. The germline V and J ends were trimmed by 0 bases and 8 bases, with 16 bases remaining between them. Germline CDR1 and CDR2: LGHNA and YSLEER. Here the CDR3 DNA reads TGCGCCAGCAGCCAAGATTTCACAGAGGGCCGCGGCTACACCTTC. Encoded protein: CASSQDFTEGRGYTF.

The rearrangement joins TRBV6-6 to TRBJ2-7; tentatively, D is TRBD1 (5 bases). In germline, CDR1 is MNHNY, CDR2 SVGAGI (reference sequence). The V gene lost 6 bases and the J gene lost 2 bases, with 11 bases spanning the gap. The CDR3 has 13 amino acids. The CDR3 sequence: CASSTTAAYEQYF. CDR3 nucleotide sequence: TGTGCCAGCAGCACGACAGCCGCCTACGAGCAGTACTTC.

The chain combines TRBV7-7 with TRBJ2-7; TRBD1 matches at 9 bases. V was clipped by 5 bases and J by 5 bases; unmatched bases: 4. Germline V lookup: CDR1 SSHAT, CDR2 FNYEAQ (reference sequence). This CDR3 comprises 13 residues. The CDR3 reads CASSQDRGDEQYF. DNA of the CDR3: TGTGCCAGCAGCCAGGACAGGGGTGACGAGCAGTACTTC.

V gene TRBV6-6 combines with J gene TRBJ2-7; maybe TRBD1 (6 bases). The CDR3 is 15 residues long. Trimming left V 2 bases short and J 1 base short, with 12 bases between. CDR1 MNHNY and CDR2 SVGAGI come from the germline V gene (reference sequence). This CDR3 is CASSYTGYGSYEQYF. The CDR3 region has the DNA TGTGCCAGCAGTTACACAGGGTATGGATCCTACGAGCAGTACTTC.